The 8 T cell receptor beta chains in this list originate from one sample, sequenced in a study of shared T cell receptors in the human thymus. Libraries were prepared by immunoSEQ multiplex PCR; TCRdb keeps only in-frame clonotypes and omits some of them. The sample has about 500,000 clones; around 78% are singletons. This sample was also put to use in a study of human thymus T cells.

The sample was thymocytes. The receptor set was obtained from a boy in the first two years of life with a congenital heart defect.

J is TRBJ1-2 and V is TRBV6-1; 8 bases map to TRBD1. Germline lookup yields CDR1 MNHNS and CDR2 SASEGT. J was trimmed by 7 bases and V by 6 bases; bases with no gene match: 10. The CDR3 is made up of 14 amino acids. The chain's CDR3 is CASRGTWTGSGYTF. Here the CDR3 DNA reads TGTGCCAGCAGGGGGACTTGGACAGGGAGTGGCTACACCTTC.

This clone was found a few times. This chain links TRBV7-2 with TRBJ1-5; D not resolved. Germline V gene sequence: CDR1 SGHTA, CDR2 FQGNSA. CDR3 length equals 13 residues. Trimming stripped 4 bases from V and 6 bases from J, with 10 bases between. CDR3 in DNA: TGTGCCAGCAGCTCGAGAAGTGGTCAGCCCCAGCATTTT. It translates to CASSSRSGQPQHF.

This chain connects TRBV27 to TRBJ2-7; 9 nucleotides agree with TRBD2. The CDR3 loop spans 17 amino acids. Trimming at V came to 4 bases and at J to 2 bases, leaving 12 bases not matched to a gene. Germline CDR1 and CDR2: MNHEY and SMNVEV (reference sequence). CDR3 DNA: TGTGCCAGCAGTTACGCCGCCGGGACTAGCCCCACCTACGAGCAGTACTTC. Translated, it gives CASSYAAGTSPTYEQYF.

Note on this clone: Other DNA sequences in the same sample also yield this CDR3. The rearrangement uses TRBV7-9 and TRBJ2-5; D may be TRBD1 (6 bases). The CDR3 is made up of 14 amino acids. V was clipped by 5 bases and J by 2 bases, with 12 bases between them. Germline assignment: CDR1 SEHNR and CDR2 FQNEAQ (reference sequence). As DNA, the CDR3 is TGTGCCAGCAGCCCTGGGCAGGGGCAAGAGACCCAGTACTTC. It encodes CASSPGQGQETQYF.

The V call is TRBV7-2, the J call TRBJ2-1; TRBD1 agrees at 10 bases. The ends lost 1 base at V and 15 bases at J; junction bases unmatched: 18. The CDR3 has 17 residues. Germline values: CDR1 SGHTA, CDR2 FQGNSA. CDR3 loop: CASSLGGGTGDQLRLFF. The CDR3 DNA follows: TGTGCCAGCAGCTTAGGGGGAGGGACAGGGGATCAGTTACGCCTGTTCTTC.

The V gene is TRBV27, the J gene TRBJ1-2, with TRBD1 identical over 8 bases. In germline, CDR1 is MNHEY, CDR2 SMNVEV (reference sequence). V lost 0 bases, J lost 2 bases, and 11 bases stayed unmatched. CDR3 size: 18 residues. This chain's CDR3 is CASSLSFEGQVTNYGYTF. As DNA, the CDR3 is TGTGCCAGCAGTTTATCATTCGAGGGACAGGTAACCAACTATGGCTACACCTTC.

The CDR3 sequence is CASSVWGRSGELFF. CDR3 DNA sequence: TGTGCCAGCAGCGTTTGGGGGCGGTCCGGGGAGCTGTTTTTT. V gene TRBV9 combines with J gene TRBJ2-2, with D tentatively TRBD1 (6 bases). Trimming removed 2 bases from V and 6 bases from J, with 11 bases in between. Germline assignment: CDR1 SGDLS and CDR2 YYNGEE. The CDR3 contains 14 residues. Supplemented by reference TRBV9 and TRBJ2-2, the full variable domain reads DSGVTQTPKHLITATGQRVTLRCSPRSGDLSVYWYQQSLDQGLQFLIQYYNGEERAKGNILERFSAQQFPDLHSELNLSSLELGDSALYFCASSVWGRSGELFFGEGSRLTVL.

The chain combines TRBV5-8 with TRBJ2-1; 11 bases align to TRBD2. J was trimmed by 5 bases and V by 0 bases; bases with no gene match: 16. Germline V gene data show CDR1 as SGHTS and CDR2 as YDEGEE. The CDR3 extends over 20 amino acids. CDR3 sequence reads: CASSLALPLAGGPYDNEQFF. The CDR3 bases are TGTGCCAGCAGCTTGGCGCTCCCCTTAGCGGGAGGGCCCTATGACAATGAGCAGTTCTTC.